The rows below give T cell receptor beta chains drawn from one sample of a study of T cells after yellow fever vaccination. TCRdb reprocessed the 5' RACE reads with MiXCR, giving one entry per CDR3 protein. Here the sample spans a few hundred thousand distinct CDR3 sequences, 7.5% to 9% being singletons. The sample was PBMCs, taken on the day of the first yellow fever vaccination. Every receptor here comes from a man aged 18 to 35 who received the YFV17D yellow fever vaccine. The CDR3 runs from the conserved cysteine through the conserved F or W. Fields, in order: V gene, J gene, clone size, D gene, CDR3 DNA, CDR3 protein. A D gene is named only where the DNA matches it firmly. Not every row has a clone size; where given, it reads once, few, many or a size class.

>TRBV5-1|TRBJ1-2|many|-
TGCGCCAGCAGCCGGACAGCCCTCTATGGCTACACCTTC
CASSRTALYGYTF
>TRBV23-1|TRBJ2-2|-|-
TGCGCCAGCAGTCTACGCCAGGGCACATCGAACACCGGGGAGCTGTTTTTT
CASSLRQGTSNTGELFF
>TRBV7-9|TRBJ1-5|-|-
TGTGCCAGCACCAACGACGGGCTGTATAGCAATCAGCCCCAGCATTTT
CASTNDGLYSNQPQHF
>TRBV20-1|TRBJ2-3|many|TRBD1
TGCAGTGCTGGGACAGTCCGGGATACGCAGTATTTT
CSAGTVRDTQYF
>TRBV6-1|TRBJ1-5|-|-
TGTGCCAGCAGTGCTCCCGTTACAGGGAGTGCGGGCCAGCCCCAGCATTTT
CASSAPVTGSAGQPQHF
>TRBV7-2|TRBJ1-2|-|-
TGTGCCGAACAGGGCCCTCATGGCTACACCTTC
CAEQGPHGYTF
>TRBV7-9|TRBJ2-5|many|TRBD2
TGTGCCAGCAGCTTAATGGTAGCGGGGACCCAAGAGACCCAGTACTTC
CASSLMVAGTQETQYF
>TRBV3-1|TRBJ1-6|few|-
TGTGCCAGCAGCCAACCCGGGGCACGCACACATTCACCCCTCCACTTT
CASSQPGARTHSPLHF
>TRBV9|TRBJ2-7|-|-
TGTGCCAGCAGCCCAAGTCTTCGTGAGTTGGACGAGCAGTACTTC
CASSPSLRELDEQYF
>TRBV6-5|TRBJ1-1|few|-
TGTGCCAGCAGTTACTCTCAGGGGAGCACTGAAGCTTTCTTT
CASSYSQGSTEAFF